This T cell receptor (beta chain) derives from a study of siplizumab effects on memory and regulatory T cells. Repertoires were generated with immunoSEQ multiplex PCR, while TCRdb's copy carries only in-frame clones and drops some. This sample has roughly 9,000 clones, with over 60% found just once. The ends lost 3 bases at V and 4 bases at J; junction bases unmatched: 1. In germline, CDR1 is SEHNR, CDR2 FQNEAQ (reference sequence). The length of the CDR3 is 13 residues. This chain joins TRBV7-9 and TRBJ2-7, with 9 bases lining up with TRBD2. Source material: effector memory CD8+ T cells sorted from blood. Noted subset: unstimulated CD8+ effector memory T cells. The TCR originated in a human donor in good health. The DNA of the CDR3 is TGTGCCAGCAGCTTCGGACTAGCGTACGAGCAGTACTTC. It translates to CASSFGLAYEQYF.